This T cell receptor (beta chain) derives from a study of memory CD4+ T cells and cytomegalovirus serostatus. Per the original data handling: Out-of-frame sequences were removed, leaving 2 million or so distinct TCRbeta sequences. Some clones are missing from TCRdb's copy, which holds only in-frame ones; the method was immunoSEQ multiplex PCR. From that table come the V and J calls and clone size; the DNA was used to work out D and trimming. The profile shows 35,000 to 55,000 clones, over 65% of them singletons. This CDR3 region has 18 residues. Germline V gene sequence: CDR1 SGHAT, CDR2 FQDESV (reference sequence). Trimming took 5 bases from V and 3 from J; bases not matched to a gene: 10. The sort gate was single viable CD3+CD4+CD8-CD45RO+ cells for memory CD4+ T cells. Serostatus was set by detecting CMV pp150, pp28, p38, p52 IgG.

The TCR comes from an adult in good health and CMV-seronegative. Sequencing was carried out using memory CD4+ T cells from blood. The V call is TRBV11-1, the J call TRBJ1-6; 10 bases are shared with TRBD1. The chain's CDR3 is CASSIRRGQGDYNSPLHF. The CDR3 DNA sequence: TGTGCCAGCAGCATAAGGCGTGGACAGGGGGACTATAATTCACCCCTCCACTTT.